Listed here are 15 T cell receptor beta chains from one sample, sequenced in a study of human T cells and chemical hapten exposure. TCRdb reanalysed the RACE reads using MiXCR and keeps one entry per CDR3 protein. The data show some 84,000 distinct CDR3 sequences, 8.5% seen once. Time point reported: pre-sensitization, week 0. Treatment of the sample: therapeutic diphenylcyclopropenone sensitization with weekly scalp DPC. The sample consisted of whole blood, taken in connection with sensitization to the hapten diphenylcyclopropenone (DPC). These receptors originate from a man aged 35-49 years with alopecia areata. Some clones in this sample may be carry-over from other donors' samples.

This clonotype has just a few counts. This rearrangement joins TRBV9 to TRBJ2-2; 11 nucleotides agree with TRBD1. The CDR3 sequence is 16 residues long. The V gene end was trimmed by 4 bases and the J gene end by 4 bases; junction bases not matched to a gene: 6. Germline values: CDR1 SGDLS, CDR2 YYNGEE. The CDR3 bases are TGTGCCAGCAGCATACAGGGGACAGGGGGCACCGGGGAGCTGTTTTTT. Translated: CASSIQGTGGTGELFF.

This clonotype was seen ten or more times. The chain combines TRBV5-6 with TRBJ2-3; TRBD2 is a possible D gene (6 bases). CDR3 length equals 14 residues. V lost 5 bases to trimming and J lost 2 bases, with 12 bases between them. Germline CDR1 and CDR2: SGHDT and YYEEEE. CDR3 loop: CASRVWGVTDTQYF. As DNA, the CDR3 is TGTGCCAGCAGAGTTTGGGGGGTCACAGATACGCAGTATTTT.

This clonotype has a count of ten or more. This sequence joins TRBV20-1 and TRBJ2-2; TRBD2 agrees at 7 bases. Per the germline V gene, CDR1 is DFQATT and CDR2 is SNEGSKA (reference sequence). V lost 5 bases to trimming and J lost 5 bases; unmatched junction nucleotides: 11. The CDR3 sequence is 15 residues long. In DNA form, the CDR3 reads TGCAGTGCTCCCTCCGCGGGAGTAAGGACCGGGGAGCTGTTTTTT. Translated: CSAPSAGVRTGELFF.

This clonotype came up a few times. The J gene is TRBJ2-5, the V gene TRBV11-2; no definite D call. Trimming took off 3 bases at V and 3 bases at J, with 14 bases between the two ends. CDR3 length: 15 residues. In germline, CDR1 is SGHAT, CDR2 FQNNGV. CDR3 in DNA: TGTGCCAGCAGCTTCAGAAAGGGTAGAGAAGAGACCCAGTACTTC. Amino acid sequence: CASSFRKGREETQYF.

This clonotype was recorded a few times. This chain uses TRBV5-1 with TRBJ2-7; D gene unclear. The CDR3 has 14 residues. CDR1 SGHRS and CDR2 YFSETQ come from the germline V gene. V was clipped by 4 bases and J by 0 bases, with 11 bases between them. CDR3 sequence reads: CASSLDLYSYEQYV. CDR3 nucleotide sequence: TGCGCCAGCAGCCTAGACTTATACTCCTACGAGCAGTACGTC.

This clonotype has just one count. The genes are TRBV30 and TRBJ2-3, with D unresolved. V was pared by 1 base and J by 4 bases, with 6 bases between. This CDR3 is built from 12 residues. Germline-derived CDR1 and CDR2 are GTSNPN and SVGIG (reference sequence). CDR3 sequence: CAWSAVPDTQYF. CDR3 DNA: TGTGCCTGGAGTGCCGTACCAGATACGCAGTATTTT.

The V call is TRBV5-6, the J call TRBJ2-7, with D hard to call. Germline assignment: CDR1 SGHDT and CDR2 YYEEEE. The CDR3 covers 13 residues. Trimming removed 3 bases at V and 2 bases at J, with 9 bases between. CDR3 nucleotides: TGTGCCAGCAGCTCAACAGCTACCTACGAGCAGTACGTC. Its protein is CASSSTATYEQYV.

Concerning this clonotype itself: This may be a read error, as it is one base from a much larger clone. The chain employs TRBV6-5 and TRBJ1-5; no clear D gene. Germline CDR1 is MNHEY and CDR2 is SVGAGI. The CDR3 has 16 amino acids. The CDR3 DNA is TGTGCCAGCCAACCCGGGCCTGGATCAGGCAATCAGCCCCAGAATTTT. It translates to CASQPGPGSGNQPQNF.

This clonotype was found many times. This chain joins TRBV12-3 or TRBV12-4 and TRBJ1-2; D is ambiguous. The CDR3 is 13 amino acids. Between the trimmed V and J ends, which lost 4 bases and 2 bases, there was a span of 8 bases. DNA for the CDR3: TGTGCCAGCAGTTCTCAAGGGAACTATGGCTACACCTTC. This codes for CASSSQGNYGYTF.

This clonotype appeared many times. The chain joins TRBV28 to TRBJ1-5; D is possibly TRBD1 (5 bases). The CDR3 runs to 14 residues. The germline CDR1 and CDR2 sequences are MDHEN and SYDVKM. The V gene lost 2 bases and the J gene lost 4 bases, with 9 bases spanning the gap. As DNA, the CDR3 is TGTGCCAGCAGTTTAGGGGCGCGGAATCAGCCCCAGCATTTT. It is translated as CASSLGARNQPQHF.

This clonotype showed up just a few times. V is TRBV28 and J is TRBJ2-7, with D possibly matching TRBD2 (6 bases). V was shortened by 2 bases and J by 3 bases, with 20 bases between the two germline ends. Germline V gene sequence: CDR1 MDHEN, CDR2 SYDVKM. CDR3 length: 17 residues. The DNA of the CDR3 is TGTGCCAGCAGTTTAGCCGCCTTGAGTAGCGGCTACTACGAGCAGTACTTC. It encodes CASSLAALSSGYYEQYF.

This clonotype showed up just a few times. Written as DNA, the CDR3 is TGTGCCAGCAGTGAACAGGGTTTGTACGAGCAGTACGTC. This translates into CASSEQGLYEQYV. V gene TRBV6-1 combines with J gene TRBJ2-7; D perhaps matches TRBD1 (5 bases). This CDR3 is built from 13 residues. Trimming shortened V by 2 bases and J by 4 bases, and 9 bases separated the two germline ends. CDR1 MNHNS and CDR2 SASEGT come from the germline V gene.

This sequence joins TRBV11-2 and TRBJ2-3, with unresolved D. The CDR3 has 15 residues. Germline V CDR1 and CDR2: SGHAT, FQNNGV. Trimming pared 2 bases from V and 4 bases from J, leaving 13 bases between. CDR3 amino acids: CASSLTPTVPDTQYF. The CDR3 DNA sequence: TGTGCCAGCAGCTTAACTCCCACGGTCCCAGATACGCAGTATTTT.

On this clonotype itself: One end of the junction does not line up with germline, which may come from a read error. The chain couples TRBV7-2 to TRBJ2-3, with TRBD1 identical over 12 bases. Germline CDR1 is SGHTA and CDR2 is FQGNSA. The CDR3 is made up of 18 amino acids. The CDR3 DNA follows: TGTGTCAGCAGCCAGGCCCCGGGACAGGGGGCTCGGACAGATACGCAGTATTTT. Encoded protein: CVSSQAPGQGARTDTQYF.

This clonotype was observed at least ten times. This chain connects TRBV24-1 to TRBJ2-3, with 9 bases aligning to TRBD2. CDR3 size: 15 residues. Trimming took 7 bases from V and 1 from J; bases not matched to a gene: 5. Germline CDR1 reads KGHDR; CDR2 reads SFDVKD. CDR3 loop: CATSVAGAGTDTQYF. The CDR3 DNA reads TGTGCCACCAGCGTAGCGGGAGCGGGCACAGATACGCAGTATTTT.